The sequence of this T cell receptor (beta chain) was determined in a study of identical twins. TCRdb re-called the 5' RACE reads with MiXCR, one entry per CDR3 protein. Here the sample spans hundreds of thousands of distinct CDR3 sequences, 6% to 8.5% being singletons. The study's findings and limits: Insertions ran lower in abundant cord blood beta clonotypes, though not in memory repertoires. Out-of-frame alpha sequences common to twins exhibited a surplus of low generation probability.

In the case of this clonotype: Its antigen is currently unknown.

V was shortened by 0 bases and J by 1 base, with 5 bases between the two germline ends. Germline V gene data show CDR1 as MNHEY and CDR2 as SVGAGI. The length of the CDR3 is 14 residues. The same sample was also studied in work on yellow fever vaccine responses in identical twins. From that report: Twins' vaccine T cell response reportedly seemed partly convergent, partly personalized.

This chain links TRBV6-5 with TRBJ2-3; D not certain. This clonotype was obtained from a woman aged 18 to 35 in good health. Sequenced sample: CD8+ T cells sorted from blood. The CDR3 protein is CASSYSAGTDTQYF. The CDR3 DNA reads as TGTGCCAGCAGTTACTCGGCAGGCACAGATACGCAGTATTTT.